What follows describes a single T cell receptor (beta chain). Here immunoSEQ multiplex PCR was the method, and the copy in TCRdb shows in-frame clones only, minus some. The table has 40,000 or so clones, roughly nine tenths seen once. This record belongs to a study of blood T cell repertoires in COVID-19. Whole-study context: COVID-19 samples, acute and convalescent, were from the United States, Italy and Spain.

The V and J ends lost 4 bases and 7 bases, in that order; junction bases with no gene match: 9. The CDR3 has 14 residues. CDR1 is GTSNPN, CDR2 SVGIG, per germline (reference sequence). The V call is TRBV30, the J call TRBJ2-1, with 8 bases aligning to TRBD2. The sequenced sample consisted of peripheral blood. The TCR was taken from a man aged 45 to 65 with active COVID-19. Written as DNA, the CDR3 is TGTGCCTGGAATAAAGCGGGAGCCGGTAATGAGCAGTTCTTC. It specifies CAWNKAGAGNEQFF.